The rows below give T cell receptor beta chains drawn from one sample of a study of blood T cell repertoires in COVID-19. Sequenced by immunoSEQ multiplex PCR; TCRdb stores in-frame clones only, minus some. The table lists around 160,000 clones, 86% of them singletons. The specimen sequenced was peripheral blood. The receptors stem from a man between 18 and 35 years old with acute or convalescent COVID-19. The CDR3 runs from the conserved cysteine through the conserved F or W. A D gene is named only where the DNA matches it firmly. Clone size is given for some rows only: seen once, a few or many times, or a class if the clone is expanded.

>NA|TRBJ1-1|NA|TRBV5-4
CASTIGGGGATEAFF
TGTGCCAGCACCATTGGAGGGGGGGGAGCCACTGAAGCTTTCTTT
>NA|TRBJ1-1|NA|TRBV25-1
CASSWGANTEAFF
TGTGCCAGTTCTTGGGGAGCGAACACTGAAGCTTTCTTT
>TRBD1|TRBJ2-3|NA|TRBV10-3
CAISTVTGGGADTQYF
TGTGCCATCAGCACCGTGACAGGGGGCGGCGCAGATACGCAGTATTTT
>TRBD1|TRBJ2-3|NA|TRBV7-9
CAITTGSTDTQYF
TGTGCCATCACGACAGGGAGCACAGATACGCAGTATTTT
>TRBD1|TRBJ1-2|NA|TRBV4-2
CASSQGTGGYGYTF
TGTGCCAGCAGCCAGGGGACAGGGGGTTATGGCTACACCTTC
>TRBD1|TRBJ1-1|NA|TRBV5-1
CASSSVPGQGTNTEAFF
TGCGCCAGCAGCTCCGTCCCGGGACAGGGGACGAACACTGAAGCTTTCTTT
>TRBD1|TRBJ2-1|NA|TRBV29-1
CSVDLGTGITYNEQFF
TGCAGCGTTGACCTAGGGACAGGGATTACCTACAATGAGCAGTTCTTC
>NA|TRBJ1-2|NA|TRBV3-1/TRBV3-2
CASSLRTDNYGYTF
TGTGCCAGCAGCCTCAGGACAGATAACTATGGCTACACCTTC
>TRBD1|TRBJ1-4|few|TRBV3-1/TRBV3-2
CASSRALDRVGEKLFF
TGTGCCAGCAGCCGGGCCCTCGACAGGGTTGGGGAAAAACTGTTTTTT
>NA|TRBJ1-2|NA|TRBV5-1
CASSSRSNYGYTF
TGCGCCAGCAGCTCCCGTTCTAACTATGGCTACACCTTC
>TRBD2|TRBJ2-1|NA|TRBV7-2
CASSLRTSGGDNEQFF
TGTGCCAGCAGCCTAAGGACTAGCGGGGGGGACAATGAGCAGTTCTTC
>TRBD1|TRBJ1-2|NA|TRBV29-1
CSVGDRGHKNYGYTF
TGCAGCGTAGGGGACAGGGGGCACAAGAACTATGGCTACACCTTC
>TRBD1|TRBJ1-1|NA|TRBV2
CASSERGHLNTEAFF
TGTGCCAGCAGTGAAAGGGGGCATCTGAACACTGAAGCTTTCTTT
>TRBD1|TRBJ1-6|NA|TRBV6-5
CASRPDRGRNSPLHF
TGTGCCAGCAGGCCGGACAGGGGGCGTAATTCACCCCTCCACTTT
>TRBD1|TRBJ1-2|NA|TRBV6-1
CASSEEDRGYGYTF
TGTGCCAGCAGTGAAGAGGACAGGGGCTATGGCTACACCTTC
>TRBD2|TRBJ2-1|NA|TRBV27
CASSPRLAGGGNEQFF
TGTGCCAGCAGTCCGCGACTAGCGGGGGGCGGGAATGAGCAGTTCTTC
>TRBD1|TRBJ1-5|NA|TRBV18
CASSRTGDQPQHF
TGTGCCAGCTCAAGGACAGGAGATCAGCCCCAGCATTTT
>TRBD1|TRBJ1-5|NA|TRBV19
CASSIRRDRARSTGEFVQPQHF
TGTGCCAGTAGTATAAGGAGAGACAGGGCACGCTCAACAGGAGAATTTGTTCAGCCCCAGCATTTT
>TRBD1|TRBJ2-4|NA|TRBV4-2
CASSRADRENIQYF
TGTGCCAGCAGCCGAGCCGACAGGGAAAACATTCAGTACTTC
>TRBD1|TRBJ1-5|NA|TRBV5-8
CASSPGTGENQPQHF
TGTGCCAGCAGTCCCGGGACAGGAGAAAATCAGCCCCAGCATTTT
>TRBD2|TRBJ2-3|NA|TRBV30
CAWGGGGIDTQYF
TGTGCCTGGGGCGGGGGGGGTATAGATACGCAGTATTTT
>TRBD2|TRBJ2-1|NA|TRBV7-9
CASSQSMGLAGRHNEQFF
TGTGCCAGCAGTCAAAGTATGGGACTAGCGGGGAGACACAATGAGCAGTTCTTC
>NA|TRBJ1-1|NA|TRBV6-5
CASSFLTEAFF
TGTGCCAGCAGCTTTCTGACTGAAGCTTTCTTT
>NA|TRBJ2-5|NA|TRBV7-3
CASSFMSKETQYF
TGTGCCAGCAGCTTTATGAGTAAAGAGACCCAGTACTTC
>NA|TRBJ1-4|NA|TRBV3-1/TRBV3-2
CASSSGQLSTNEKLFF
TGTGCCAGCAGCTCAGGACAGTTATCAACTAATGAAAAACTGTTTTTT
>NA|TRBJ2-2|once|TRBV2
CASSDVGPGELFF
TGTGCCAGCAGTGATGTGGGCCCCGGGGAGCTGTTTTTT
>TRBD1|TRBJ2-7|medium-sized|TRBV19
CASRPGQGRNEQYF
TGTGCCAGTAGGCCGGGACAGGGTCGAAACGAGCAGTACTTC
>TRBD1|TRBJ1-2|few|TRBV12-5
CASGLHNGQGKGYTF
TGTGCTAGTGGGCTACATAACGGACAGGGAAAAGGCTACACCTTC
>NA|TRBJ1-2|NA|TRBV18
CASSPSGGDGYTF
TGTGCCAGCTCCCCGTCCGGGGGAGATGGCTACACCTTC
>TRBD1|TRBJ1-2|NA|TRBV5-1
CASSLEGQGVYGYTF
TGCGCCAGCAGCTTGGAGGGTCAGGGGGTCTATGGCTACACCTTC
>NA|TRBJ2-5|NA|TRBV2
CASRLQIQETQYF
TGTGCCAGCAGACTCCAAATCCAAGAGACCCAGTACTTC
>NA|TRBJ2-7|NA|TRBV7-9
CASSLVGDREQYF
TGTGCCAGCAGCTTAGTCGGGGATAGGGAGCAGTACTTC
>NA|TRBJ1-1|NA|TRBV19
CASSITTDTEAFF
TGTGCCAGTAGTATTACTACGGACACTGAAGCTTTCTTT
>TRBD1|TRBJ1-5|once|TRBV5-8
CASSLAEGAGNQPQHF
TGTGCCAGCAGCTTGGCCGAGGGGGCCGGCAATCAGCCCCAGCATTTT
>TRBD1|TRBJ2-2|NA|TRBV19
CASIAQGANTGELFF
TGTGCCAGTATAGCCCAGGGGGCGAACACCGGGGAGCTGTTTTTT
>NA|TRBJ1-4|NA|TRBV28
CASRYSATNEKLFF
TGTGCCAGCAGGTACAGTGCAACTAATGAAAAACTGTTTTTT
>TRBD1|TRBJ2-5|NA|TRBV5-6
CASSYVDRVQETQYF
TGTGCCAGCAGTTATGTAGACAGGGTCCAAGAGACCCAGTACTTC
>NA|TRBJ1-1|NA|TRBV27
CASSFSTGNTEAFF
TGTGCCAGCAGTTTCTCGACAGGGAACACTGAAGCTTTCTTT
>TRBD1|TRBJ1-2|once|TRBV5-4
CASSGTEGYTF
TGTGCCAGCAGCGGGACAGAAGGCTACACCTTC
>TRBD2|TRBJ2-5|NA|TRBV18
CASSPLSGTYQETQYF
TGTGCCAGCTCACCACTCAGCGGGACTTACCAAGAGACCCAGTACTTC
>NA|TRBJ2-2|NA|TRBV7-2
CASSLHRGLTWELFF
TGTGCCAGCAGCCTACATCGAGGGTTAACTTGGGAGCTGTTTTTT
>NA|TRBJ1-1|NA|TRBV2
CASSDGQGRNTEAFF
TGTGCCAGCAGTGATGGGCAGGGCCGGAACACTGAAGCTTTCTTT
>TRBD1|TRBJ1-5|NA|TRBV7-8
CASTYTGDQPQHF
TGTGCCAGCACCTATACAGGGGATCAGCCCCAGCATTTT
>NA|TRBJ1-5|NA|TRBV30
CAWSVGGQPQHF
TGTGCCTGGAGTGTAGGGGGTCAGCCCCAGCATTTT
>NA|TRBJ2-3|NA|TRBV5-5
CASSLGVSAYTDTQYF
TGTGCCAGCAGCTTGGGTGTTAGCGCTTACACAGATACGCAGTATTTT
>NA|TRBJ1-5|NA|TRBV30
CAWSVDFSNQPQHF
TGTGCCTGGAGTGTAGACTTTAGCAATCAGCCCCAGCATTTT
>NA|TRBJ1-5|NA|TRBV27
CASSPDRRNQPQHF
TGTGCCAGCAGCCCGGACAGACGTAATCAGCCCCAGCATTTT
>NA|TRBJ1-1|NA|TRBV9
CASSVTGLGDTEAFF
TGTGCCAGCAGCGTCACAGGCTTAGGGGACACTGAAGCTTTCTTT
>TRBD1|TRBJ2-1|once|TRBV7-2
CASSFSGQGGGEQFF
TGTGCCAGCAGCTTTTCTGGACAGGGCGGCGGTGAGCAGTTCTTC
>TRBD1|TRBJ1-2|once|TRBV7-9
CASSEDRVYGYTF
TGTGCCAGCAGCGAGGACAGGGTATATGGCTACACCTTC
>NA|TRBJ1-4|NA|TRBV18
CASSRDRPTNEKLFF
TGTGCCAGCTCACGAGACAGACCAACTAATGAAAAACTGTTTTTT
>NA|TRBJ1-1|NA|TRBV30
CAWSAHWGGATNTEAFF
TGTGCCTGGAGCGCACATTGGGGGGGGGCAACGAACACTGAAGCTTTCTTT
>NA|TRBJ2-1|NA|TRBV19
CASRETGNEQFF
TGTGCCAGTAGAGAAACAGGAAATGAGCAGTTCTTC
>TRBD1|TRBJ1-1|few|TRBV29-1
CSGGQGKNTEAFF
TGCAGCGGGGGACAGGGGAAGAACACTGAAGCTTTCTTT
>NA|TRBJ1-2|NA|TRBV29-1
CSGARQGTGYTF
TGCAGCGGTGCCCGACAAGGAACAGGCTACACCTTC
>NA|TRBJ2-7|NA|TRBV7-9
CASSISGSSSNEQYF
TGTGCCAGCAGTATTAGCGGTTCTAGTTCCAACGAGCAGTACTTC
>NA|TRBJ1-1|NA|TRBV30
CAWYKQGWNTEAFF
TGTGCCTGGTATAAACAGGGTTGGAACACTGAAGCTTTCTTT
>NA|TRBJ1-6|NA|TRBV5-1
CASSLGENSPLHF
TGCGCCAGCAGCTTGGGAGAGAATTCACCCCTCCACTTT